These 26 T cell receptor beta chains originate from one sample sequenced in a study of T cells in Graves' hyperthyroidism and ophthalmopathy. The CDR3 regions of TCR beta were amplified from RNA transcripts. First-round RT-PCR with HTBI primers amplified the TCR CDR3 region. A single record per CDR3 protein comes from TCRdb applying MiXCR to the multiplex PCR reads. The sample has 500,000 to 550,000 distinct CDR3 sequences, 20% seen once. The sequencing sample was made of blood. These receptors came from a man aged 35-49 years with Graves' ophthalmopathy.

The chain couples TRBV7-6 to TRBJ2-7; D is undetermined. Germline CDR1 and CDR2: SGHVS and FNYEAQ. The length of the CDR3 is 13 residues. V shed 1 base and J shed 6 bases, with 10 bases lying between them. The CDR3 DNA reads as TGTGCCAGCAGCTTAGGAGGTGTGGCCGAGCAGTACTTC. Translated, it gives CASSLGGVAEQYF.

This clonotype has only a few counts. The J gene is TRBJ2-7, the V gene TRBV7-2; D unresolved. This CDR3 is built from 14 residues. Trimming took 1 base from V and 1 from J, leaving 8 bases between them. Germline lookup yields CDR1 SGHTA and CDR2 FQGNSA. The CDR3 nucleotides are TGTGCCAGCAGCTTAGATGGTGGATCCTACGAGCAGTACTTC. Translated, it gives CASSLDGGSYEQYF.

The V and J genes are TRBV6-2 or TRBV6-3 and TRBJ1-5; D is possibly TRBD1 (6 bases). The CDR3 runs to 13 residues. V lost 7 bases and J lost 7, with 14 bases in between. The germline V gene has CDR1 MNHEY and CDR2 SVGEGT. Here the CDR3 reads CASMGGLRQPQHF. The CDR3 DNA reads TGTGCCAGCATGGGGGGGCTGAGGCAGCCCCAGCATTTT.

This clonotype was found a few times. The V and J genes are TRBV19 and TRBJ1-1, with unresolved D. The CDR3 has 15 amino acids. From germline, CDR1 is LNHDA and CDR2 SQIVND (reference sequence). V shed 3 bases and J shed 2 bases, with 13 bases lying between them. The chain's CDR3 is CASSMKSDRNTEAFF. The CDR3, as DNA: TGTGCCAGTAGTATGAAAAGTGACCGTAACACTGAAGCTTTCTTT. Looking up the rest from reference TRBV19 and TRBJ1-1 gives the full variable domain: DGGITQSPKYLFRKEGQNVTLSCEQNLNHDAMYWYRQDPGQGLRLIYYSQIVNDFQKGDIAEGYSVSREKKESFPLTVTSAQKNPTAFYLCASSMKSDRNTEAFFGQGTRLTVV.

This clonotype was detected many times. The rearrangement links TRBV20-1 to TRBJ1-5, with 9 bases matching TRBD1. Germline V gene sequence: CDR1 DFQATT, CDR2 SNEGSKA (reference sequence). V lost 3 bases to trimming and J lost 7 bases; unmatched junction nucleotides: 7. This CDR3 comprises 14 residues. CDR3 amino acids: CSARVNRGLQPQHF. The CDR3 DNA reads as TGCAGTGCTAGGGTAAACAGGGGGCTCCAGCCCCAGCATTTT.

This chain's CDR3 is CSARGRGQPQHF. The CDR3 DNA reads TGCAGTGCTCGGGGAAGGGGTCAGCCCCAGCATTTT. V is TRBV20-1 and J is TRBJ1-5, with D possibly matching TRBD1 (5 bases). The length of the CDR3 is 12 residues. Deletions cut 5 bases from V and 6 bases from J, with 11 bases between. Germline CDR1 reads DFQATT; CDR2 reads SNEGSKA (reference sequence).

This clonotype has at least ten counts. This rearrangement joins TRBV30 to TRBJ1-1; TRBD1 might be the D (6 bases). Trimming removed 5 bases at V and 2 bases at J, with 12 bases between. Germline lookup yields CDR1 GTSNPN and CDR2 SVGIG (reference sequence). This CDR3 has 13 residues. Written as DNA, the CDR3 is TGTGCCTGGGGGGACACTAGAAACACTGAAGCTTTCTTT. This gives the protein CAWGDTRNTEAFF.

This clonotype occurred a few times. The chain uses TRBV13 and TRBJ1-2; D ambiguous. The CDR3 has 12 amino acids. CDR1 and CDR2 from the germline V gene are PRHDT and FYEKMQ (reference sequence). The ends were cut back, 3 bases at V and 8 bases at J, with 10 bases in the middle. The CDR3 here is CASSFGPLGYTF. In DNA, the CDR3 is TGTGCCAGCAGCTTCGGGCCCTTGGGCTACACCTTC.

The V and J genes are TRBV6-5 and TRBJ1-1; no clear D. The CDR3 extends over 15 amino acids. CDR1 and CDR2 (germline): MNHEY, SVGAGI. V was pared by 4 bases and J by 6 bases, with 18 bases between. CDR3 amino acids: CASSSRGVHGPEAFF. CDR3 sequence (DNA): TGTGCCAGCAGTTCCCGCGGGGTGCACGGGCCTGAAGCTTTCTTT.

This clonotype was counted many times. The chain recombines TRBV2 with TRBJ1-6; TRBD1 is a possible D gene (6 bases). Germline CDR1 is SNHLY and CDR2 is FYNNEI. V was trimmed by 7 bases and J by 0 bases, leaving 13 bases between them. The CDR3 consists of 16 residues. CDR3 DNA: TGTGCCAGCATGAACAGGGCCTCCTCCTATAATTCACCCCTCCACTTT. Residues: CASMNRASSYNSPLHF.

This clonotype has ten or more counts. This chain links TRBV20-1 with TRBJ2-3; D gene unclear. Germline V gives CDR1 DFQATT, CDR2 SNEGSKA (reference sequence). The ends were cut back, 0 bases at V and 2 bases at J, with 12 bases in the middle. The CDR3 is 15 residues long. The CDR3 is CSARERLVFTDTQYF. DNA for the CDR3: TGCAGTGCTAGAGAAAGATTGGTTTTCACAGATACGCAGTATTTT.

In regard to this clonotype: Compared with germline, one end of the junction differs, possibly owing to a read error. In DNA, the CDR3 is TGTGCCTGGAGATGGAAAAGTCCCACCGGGGAGCTGCTTTTT. It encodes CAWRWKSPTGELLF. V gene TRBV30 combines with J gene TRBJ2-2; weak D call: TRBD2 (5 bases). Germline values: CDR1 GTSNPN, CDR2 SVGIG (reference sequence). This CDR3 is built from 14 residues.

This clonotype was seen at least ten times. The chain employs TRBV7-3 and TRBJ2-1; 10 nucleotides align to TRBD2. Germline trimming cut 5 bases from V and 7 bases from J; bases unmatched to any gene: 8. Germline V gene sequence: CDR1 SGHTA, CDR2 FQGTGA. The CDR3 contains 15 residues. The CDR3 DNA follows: TGTGCCAGCAGCCCCGGGGGTAGCGGGAGGAATGAGCAGTTCTTC. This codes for CASSPGGSGRNEQFF. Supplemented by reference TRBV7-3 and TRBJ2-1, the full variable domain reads GAGVSQTPSNKVTEKGKYVELRCDPISGHTALYWYRQSLGQGPEFLIYFQGTGAADDSGLPNDRFFAVRPEGSVSTLKIQRTERGDSAVYLCASSPGGSGRNEQFFGPGTRLTVL.

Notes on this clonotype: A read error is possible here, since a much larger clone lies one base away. The CDR3 nucleotides read TGCAGTACTAGAGATCTCGGAACAGGGCCGTCCCACGAGCAGTACTTC. Its protein is CSTRDLGTGPSHEQYF. This sequence joins TRBV20-1 and TRBJ2-7; possible D gene TRBD1, 6 bases. Germline CDR1 reads DFQATT; CDR2 reads SNEGSKA (reference sequence). This CDR3 has 16 residues.

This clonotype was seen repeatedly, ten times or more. CDR3 nucleotide sequence: TGTGCCAGCAGCTTGTCTGTGCCAGGGACCTACAATGAGCAGTTCTTC. It is translated as CASSLSVPGTYNEQFF. The V and J genes are TRBV7-6 and TRBJ2-1, with D tentatively TRBD1 (5 bases). The CDR3 extends over 16 amino acids. Trimming took off 3 bases at V and 2 bases at J, with 14 bases between the two ends. Germline V lookup: CDR1 SGHVS, CDR2 FNYEAQ.

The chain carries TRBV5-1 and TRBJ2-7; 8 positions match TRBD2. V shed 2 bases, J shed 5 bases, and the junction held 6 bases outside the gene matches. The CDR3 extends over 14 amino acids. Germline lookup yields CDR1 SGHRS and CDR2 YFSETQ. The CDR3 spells CASSFTSGNHEQYF. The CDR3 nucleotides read TGCGCCAGCAGCTTTACTAGCGGTAACCACGAGCAGTACTTC.

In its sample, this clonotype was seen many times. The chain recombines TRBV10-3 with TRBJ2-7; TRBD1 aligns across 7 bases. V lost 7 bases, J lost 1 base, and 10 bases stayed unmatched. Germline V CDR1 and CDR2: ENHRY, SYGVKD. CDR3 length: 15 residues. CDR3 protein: CAITTGASGSYEQYF. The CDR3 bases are TGTGCCATCACCACAGGGGCGTCGGGATCCTACGAGCAGTACTTC.

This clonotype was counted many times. This chain's CDR3 is CSARVAGAYNEQFF. The CDR3 DNA sequence: TGCAGTGCTAGAGTAGCGGGGGCATACAATGAGCAGTTCTTC. The chain couples TRBV20-1 to TRBJ2-1; TRBD2 aligns across 9 bases. The CDR3 is 14 residues long. J lost 4 bases, V lost 1 base, and 2 bases had no gene match. Germline V gene sequence: CDR1 DFQATT, CDR2 SNEGSKA (reference sequence).

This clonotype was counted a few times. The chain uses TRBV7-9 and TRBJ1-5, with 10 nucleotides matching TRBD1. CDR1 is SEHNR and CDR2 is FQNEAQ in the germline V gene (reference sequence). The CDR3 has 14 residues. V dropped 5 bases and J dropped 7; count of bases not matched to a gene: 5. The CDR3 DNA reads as TGTGCCAGCAGCGCGGGACAGGGGAACCAGCCCCAGCATTTT. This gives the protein CASSAGQGNQPQHF.

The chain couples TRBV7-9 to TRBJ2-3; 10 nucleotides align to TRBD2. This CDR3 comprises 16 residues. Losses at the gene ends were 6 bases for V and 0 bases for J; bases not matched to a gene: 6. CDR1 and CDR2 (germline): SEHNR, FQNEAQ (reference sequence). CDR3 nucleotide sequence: TGTGCCAGCAGTCTTAGCGGGAGGTCTAGCACAGATACGCAGTATTTT. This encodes CASSLSGRSSTDTQYF.

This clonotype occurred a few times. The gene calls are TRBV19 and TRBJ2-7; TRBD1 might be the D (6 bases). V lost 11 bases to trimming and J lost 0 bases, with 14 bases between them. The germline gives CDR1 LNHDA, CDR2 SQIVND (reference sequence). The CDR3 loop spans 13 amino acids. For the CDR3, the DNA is TGTGCCCAGGGGACACCTCTCTCCTACGAGCAGTACTTC. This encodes CAQGTPLSYEQYF.

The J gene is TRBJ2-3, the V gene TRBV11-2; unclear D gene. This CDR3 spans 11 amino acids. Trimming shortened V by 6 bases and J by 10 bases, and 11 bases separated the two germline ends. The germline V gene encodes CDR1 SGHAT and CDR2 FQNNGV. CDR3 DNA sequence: TGTGCCAGCAGTTACCCCCCCTCGCAGTATTTT. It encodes CASSYPPSQYF.

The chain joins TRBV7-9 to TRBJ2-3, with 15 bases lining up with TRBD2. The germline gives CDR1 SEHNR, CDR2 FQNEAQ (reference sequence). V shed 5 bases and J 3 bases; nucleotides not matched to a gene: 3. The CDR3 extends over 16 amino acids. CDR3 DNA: TGTGCCAGCAGCGCCGGGACTAGCGGGAGGACAGATACGCAGTATTTT. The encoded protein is CASSAGTSGRTDTQYF.

Here the CDR3 DNA reads TGTGCCAGCAGCCCGCGAGGGTCCGTTAATGAAAAACTGTTTTTT. This gives the protein CASSPRGSVNEKLFF. This chain joins TRBV11-2 and TRBJ1-4; D unresolved. CDR1 and CDR2 from the germline V gene are SGHAT and FQNNGV. This CDR3 is 15 amino acids long. Trimming pared 5 bases from V and 4 bases from J, leaving 14 bases between. Filled out from reference TRBV11-2 and TRBJ1-4, the complete variable domain reads EAGVAQSPRYKIIEKRQSVAFWCNPISGHATLYWYQQILGQGPKLLIQFQNNGVVDDSQLPKDRFSAERLKGVDSTLKIQPAKLEDSAVYLCASSPRGSVNEKLFFGSGTQLSVL.

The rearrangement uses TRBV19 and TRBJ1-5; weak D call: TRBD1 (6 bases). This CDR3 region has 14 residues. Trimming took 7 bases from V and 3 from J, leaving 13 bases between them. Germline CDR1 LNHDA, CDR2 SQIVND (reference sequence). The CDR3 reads CASTNTGNNQPQHF. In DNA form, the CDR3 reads TGTGCCAGTACCAACACAGGGAACAATCAGCCCCAGCATTTT.

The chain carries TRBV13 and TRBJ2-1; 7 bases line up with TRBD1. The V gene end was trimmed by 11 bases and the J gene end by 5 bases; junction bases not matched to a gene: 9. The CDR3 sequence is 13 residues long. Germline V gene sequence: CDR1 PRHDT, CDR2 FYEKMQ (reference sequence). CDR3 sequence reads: CAAHRGPDNEQFF. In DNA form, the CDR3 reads TGTGCCGCCCACAGGGGCCCTGACAATGAGCAGTTCTTC.